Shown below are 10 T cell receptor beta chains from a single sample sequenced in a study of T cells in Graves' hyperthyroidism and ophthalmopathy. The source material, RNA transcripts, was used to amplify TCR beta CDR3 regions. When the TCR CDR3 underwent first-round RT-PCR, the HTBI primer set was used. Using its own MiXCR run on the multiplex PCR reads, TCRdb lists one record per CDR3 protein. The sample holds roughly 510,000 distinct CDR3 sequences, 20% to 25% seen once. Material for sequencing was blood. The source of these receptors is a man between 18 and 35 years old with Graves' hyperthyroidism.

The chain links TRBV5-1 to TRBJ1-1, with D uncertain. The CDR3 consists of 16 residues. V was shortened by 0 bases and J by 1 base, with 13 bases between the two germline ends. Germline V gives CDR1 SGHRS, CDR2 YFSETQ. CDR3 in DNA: TGCGCCAGCAGCTTGGTAGCCACCCGGGGGAACACTGAAGCTTTCTTT. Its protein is CASSLVATRGNTEAFF.

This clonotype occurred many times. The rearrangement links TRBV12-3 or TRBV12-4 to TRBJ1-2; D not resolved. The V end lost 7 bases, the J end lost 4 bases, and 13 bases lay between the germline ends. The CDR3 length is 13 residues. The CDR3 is CASTPDGFYGYTF. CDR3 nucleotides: TGTGCCAGCACCCCGGACGGATTCTATGGCTACACCTTC.

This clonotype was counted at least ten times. The CDR3 DNA follows: TGTGCCAGCAGTTTAACGATGACCGGACAGGGGGCCGGCACTGAAGCTTTCTTT. Translated, it gives CASSLTMTGQGAGTEAFF. V is TRBV12-3 or TRBV12-4 and J is TRBJ1-1; 11 bases map to TRBD1. This CDR3 contains 18 residues. V gave up 2 bases and J gave up 4 bases; unmatched junction bases: 12.

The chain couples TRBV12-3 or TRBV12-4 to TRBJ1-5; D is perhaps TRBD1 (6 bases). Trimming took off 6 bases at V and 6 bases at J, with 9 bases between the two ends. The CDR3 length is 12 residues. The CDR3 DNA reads TGTGCCAGCAGAACACAGGGTCAGCCCCAGCATTTT. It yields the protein CASRTQGQPQHF.

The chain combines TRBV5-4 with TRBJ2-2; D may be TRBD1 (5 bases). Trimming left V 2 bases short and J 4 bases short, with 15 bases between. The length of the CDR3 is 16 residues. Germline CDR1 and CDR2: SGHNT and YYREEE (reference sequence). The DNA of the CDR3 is TGTGCCAGCAGCTTCTTAGGGGCTACGGGCACCGGGGAGCTGTTTTTT. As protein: CASSFLGATGTGELFF. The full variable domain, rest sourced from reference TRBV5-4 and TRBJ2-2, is ETGVTQSPTHLIKTRGQQVTLRCSSQSGHNTVSWYQQALGQGPQFIFQYYREEENGRGNFPPRFSGLQFPNYSSELNVNALELDDSALYLCASSFLGATGTGELFFGEGSRLTVL.

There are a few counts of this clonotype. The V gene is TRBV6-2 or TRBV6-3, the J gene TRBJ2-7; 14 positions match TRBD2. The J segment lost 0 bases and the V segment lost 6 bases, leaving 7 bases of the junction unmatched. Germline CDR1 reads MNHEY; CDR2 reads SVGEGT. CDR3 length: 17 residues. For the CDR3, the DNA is TGTGCCAGCAGCCCGTGGGGACTAGCGGGGGTCTCCTACGAGCAGTACTTC. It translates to CASSPWGLAGVSYEQYF.

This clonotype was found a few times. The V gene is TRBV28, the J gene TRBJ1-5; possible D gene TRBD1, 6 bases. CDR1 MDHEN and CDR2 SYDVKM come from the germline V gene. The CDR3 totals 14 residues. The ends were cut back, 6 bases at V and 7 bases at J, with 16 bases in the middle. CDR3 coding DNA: TGTGCCAGCAGAGAGACAGGTCTGGGGCAGCCCCAGCATTTT. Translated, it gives CASRETGLGQPQHF.

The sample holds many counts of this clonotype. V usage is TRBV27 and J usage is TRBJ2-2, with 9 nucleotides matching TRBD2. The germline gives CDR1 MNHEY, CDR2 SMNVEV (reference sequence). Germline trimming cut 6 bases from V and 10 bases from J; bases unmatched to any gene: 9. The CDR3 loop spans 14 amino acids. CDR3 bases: TGTGCCAGCAGCTGGGCGGGGGGGCACGAGGAGCTGTTTTTT. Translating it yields CASSWAGGHEELFF.

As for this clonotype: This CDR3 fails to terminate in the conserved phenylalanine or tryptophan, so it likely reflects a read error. CDR3: CASSQALYSNYGYTV. In nucleotides, the CDR3 is TGCGCCAGCAGCCAAGCTTTGTACAGTAACTATGGCTACACCGTC. V and J are TRBV4-1 and TRBJ1-2, with unresolved D. Between the trimmed V and J ends, which lost 1 base and 1 base, there was a span of 10 bases. The CDR3 loop spans 15 amino acids. The germline V gene encodes CDR1 MGHRA and CDR2 YSYEKL.

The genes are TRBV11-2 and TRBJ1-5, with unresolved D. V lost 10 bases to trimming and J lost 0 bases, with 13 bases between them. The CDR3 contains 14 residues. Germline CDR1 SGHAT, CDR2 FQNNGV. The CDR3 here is CAIEHSHSNQPQHF. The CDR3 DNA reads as TGTGCCATCGAGCATTCACATAGCAATCAGCCCCAGCATTTT. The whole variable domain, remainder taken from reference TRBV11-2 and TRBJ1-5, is EAGVAQSPRYKIIEKRQSVAFWCNPISGHATLYWYQQILGQGPKLLIQFQNNGVVDDSQLPKDRFSAERLKGVDSTLKIQPAKLEDSAVYLCAIEHSHSNQPQHFGDGTRLSIL.